This TCR beta chain appears in the sequencing data of a study of cytomegalovirus exposure and HLA in healthy donors (dated by TCRdb to about 2017). About the full investigation: An earlier analysis of several hundred of the donors reported 276 Gb of sequence data and roughly 120 million unique TCR beta sequences obtained from about 179 million T cells. An early release that covered about 600 HLA-typed donors contained about 300 gigabases of sequencing data and 70 million to 100 million unique TCR sequences. The aim of the study was to test whether cataloging public T cell receptors could identify signatures of past pathogen exposure. In a later genetic analysis, genome-wide SNP genotypes for about 65% of the roughly 700 donors were used, and that subset was treated as a discovery cohort. On average, roughly 250,000 unique TCR beta nucleotide sequences were sequenced per donor among 398 genotyped donors of the cohort, with roughly 18% of those sequences being non-productive. Because of strong linkage in the cohort, a handful of DR-DQ haplotypes were treated as single units for association and clustering. All discovery cohort repertoires had been generated on a single sequencing platform. A later analysis re-analyzed previously published TCR beta repertoires from 550 to 700 donors and added high-resolution HLA genotyping to study TCR occurrence patterns. Rather than drawing on any new phenotypic data, the later analysis identified candidate immune exposures from TCR beta sequences and the way those sequences occurred across donors. An earlier analysis of fewer than 750 of the donors used high-throughput TCR beta sequencing to judge whether each TCR beta V gene segment behaved as functional or pseudogenic. The T cell repertoires of under 700 subjects were profiled by immunosequencing and related to cytomegalovirus serostatus. Along with the roughly 670-subject first cohort, a separate validation cohort of more than 90 different subjects was used. Donor age, sex, ethnicity and CMV serostatus were compiled together with the repertoire data. The number of donors typed differed by locus, with 629-630 for A, B, C, DRB1 and DQB1, 522 for DQA1, about 610 for DPA1, and some 440 for DPB1. To predict cytomegalovirus infection status, the study combined high-throughput TCR immunosequencing, statistical association of individual TCRs with disease status, and machine learning. Of the roughly 420 genotyped donors, roughly 76% were placed in the genetic ancestry cluster associated with self-reported Caucasian donors. Class I and class II HLA loci were covered by the typing at four-digit resolution.

Remarks on this clone: No cognate antigen has been identified for it. No per-base quality is available; no much larger clone lies one base away.

The library was generated by the immunoSEQ multiplex PCR assay. For the multiplex PCR, a mixture combining 60 forward primers for TCR Vbeta segments and 13 reverse primers for TCR Jbeta segments was used. Amplification of the CDR3 region of rearranged TCR beta genes was performed with a multiplex PCR assay on genomic DNA. On the Illumina HiSeq System, the amplified TCR beta libraries were sequenced as 87-base-pair reads. As for the authors' bioinformatics: A later analysis tallied some 79 million unique TCR beta chains across the roughly 610 repertoires, and some 10 million of those chains were shared by two or more donors. A nearest-neighbor algorithm error-corrected the raw reads and collapsed the reads into unique sequences, merging closely related sequences to remove PCR and sequencing errors. To assign V, D and J gene segments, CDR3 sequences were aligned to IMGT reference sequences. For a sequence to be retained, a match of at least six nucleotides to both a V gene segment and a J gene segment was required. Rearrangements were classified as productive when the CDR3 lacked stop codons and remained in frame with V and J, and all other rearrangements were classified as non-productive. CDR3 was defined according to IMGT convention as the region running from the second conserved V-encoded cysteine to the conserved J-encoded phenylalanine. In an earlier analysis of some 550 of the donors, sequences lacking an unambiguous match to a single V gene segment were excluded. An earlier analysis of a few hundred of the donors classified V segments as functional when productive rearrangements were above 56.7% and as segregating when the standard deviation between donors was above 5%. A statistical classification framework was built to diagnose cytomegalovirus status from the catalog of TCR beta chain sequences. V and J gene assignment, in a later analysis, came from comparing TCR nucleotide sequences with IMGT/GENE-DB human TR gene sequences. The TCRdist pipeline was used in a later analysis to assign CDR3 sequences and most-parsimonious VDJ recombination scenarios. In a later analysis, each TCR beta chain was defined by its CDR3 amino acid sequence together with its V-gene family, and reads lacking a unique V-gene family were excluded. As a way to deal with suspected cross-contamination and a sequencing artifact, a later analysis dropped approximately 590 nucleotide sequences that were highly shared and had low generation probability. A later analysis calculated a clonal expansion index for each public chain from normalized within-repertoire ranks of inferred template counts. A later analysis computed generation probabilities with a VDJ recombination model fitted to out-of-frame rearrangements, and checked the results against IGoR. A later analysis scored TCR-TCR, TCR-HLA and TCR-CMV co-occurrence with hypergeometric tests, applying a repertoire-size bias correction to TCR pairs. A later analysis estimated false discovery rates by permuting HLA or CMV assignments 20 times. In a later analysis, co-occurring TCRs were grouped using DBSCAN, with TCRdist sequence similarity added in when clustering inside HLA-allele-positive subsets. Repertoires with fewer than 30,000 or more than 120,000 public chains were left out of co-occurrence clustering, as were five repertoires with anomalous nucleotide sharing. This immuneACCESS table, as held by TCRdb, lists in-frame sequences with V and J called but not all clones. Of the missing ones, under half trace to an unresolved V gene in checked studies; the others have no known cause. The V and J calls and the clone size are those of that table, but D and trimming were determined from the DNA. This sample comprises some 130,000 clones, 65% to 80% of them detected only once. The leading ten clones occupy around 1.6% of the sample.

Overall study outcomes, separate from this receptor: The authors suggested that the approach could potentially be generalized to other disease states and immunological phenotypes. V-gene and J-gene trimming of TCR beta chains was associated with a missense DCLRE1C variant in a later genetic analysis, and the association was replicated in an independent cohort. Most TCR sequences were observed very rarely across donors, whereas some public TCRs were present in many individuals. Correlated functional status among segregating V segments might be attributable to linkage disequilibrium, but an unknown experimental factor could not be ruled out. Because HLA typing was missing for some donors at each locus, association tests included only the typed subset. The 87-base-pair reads could not distinguish some IMGT-functional V segments, including TRBV6-2 and TRBV6-3, so those segments were excluded. According to a later genetic analysis, donors in an Asian-associated ancestry cluster had fewer N-insertions in productive TCRs than the approximately 630-donor mean. Roughly 17 rarely observed V segments, including chromosome 9 orphons, were excluded from the earlier analysis of a few hundred of the donors because counts were too low. The cohort was sequenced for TCR beta chains only, and without alpha or paired-chain data the features that could be detected were limited. The classifier was reported to diagnose cytomegalovirus status with high specificity and sensitivity in both the original cohort and the validation cohort. A further reported finding was that TCR beta sequences accurately predicted the HLA-A and HLA-B alleles for most subjects in the first cohort. In a later analysis, HLA-associated TCR beta chains were found to be more clonally expanded and to have lower generation probabilities than equally common non-associated chains. A few of the identified cytomegalovirus-associated TCR beta chains were confirmed in vitro to be specific for cytomegalovirus antigens. A later analysis found that TCR association rates varied across HLA loci, with DRB1 alleles showing the most associated TCRs and HLA-C alleles the fewest. For the cohort, immune exposure information was limited to CMV serostatus. Presence/absence analyses assumed roughly uniform sequencing depth across donors, an assumption that may not hold. Broadly in line with IMGT annotations, most TCR beta V segments showed up in productive rearrangements about 87% or about 30% of the time in an earlier analysis of several hundred of the donors. In a later analysis, some 18,000 TCR beta sequences were associated with specific HLA alleles at a false discovery rate of 0.05. Most CMV-associated TCR beta chains appeared to be HLA-restricted in a later analysis, and the HLA associations seemed to be driven largely by CMV exposure. A total of about 180 TCR beta chains were listed by the study as associated with cytomegalovirus. Strong co-occurrence of HLA alleles, especially DR and DQ, made assigning TCR associations to individual alleles difficult. The sequencing pipeline was judged likely to have produced a cluster of highly shared sequence variants as a technical artifact. In a later analysis, several top co-occurrence clusters were reported to appear linked to parvovirus B19, influenza, CMV and Epstein-Barr virus.

The cohort comprised some 700 healthy bone marrow donors. Cohort members were all nominally healthy when sampled, although unrecorded immune exposures were likely present. Of the 710 or so cohort members, 250 to 300 had a positive CMV serostatus and about 350 had a negative one, while no CMV serostatus was recorded for the donor. Each donor provided a peripheral blood sample, and peripheral blood mononuclear cells were used for TCR beta sequencing. Genomic DNA extraction from the blood cell samples was performed with the Qiagen DNeasy Blood Extraction Kit. CDR1 and CDR2 (MDHEN, SYDVKM) derive from the germline V gene. Spanning cysteine to phenylalanine, the CDR3 consists of 13 amino acids. The read is trimmed to its CDR3 DNA, 39 bases read in frame from base 1. V gives up 3 bases and J gives up 2 bases, and the segment between their germline ends measures 8 bases.

This chain is built from TRBV28 and TRBJ2-7; confidence is insufficient to name the D gene. This receptor was identified in a human donor in good health. Source material: PBMCs. The CDR3 reads CASSFLGTYEQYF. The bases read TGTGCCAGCAGTTTTCTGGGCACCTACGAGCAGTACTTC. Beyond the CDR3, the reference TRBV28 and TRBJ2-7 genes provide the residues; the full variable domain reads: DVKVTQSSRYLVKRTGEKVFLECVQDMDHENMFWYRQDPGLGLRLIYFSYDVKMKEKGDIPEGYSVSREKKERFSLILESASTNQTSMYLCASSFLGTYEQYFGPGTRLTVT.